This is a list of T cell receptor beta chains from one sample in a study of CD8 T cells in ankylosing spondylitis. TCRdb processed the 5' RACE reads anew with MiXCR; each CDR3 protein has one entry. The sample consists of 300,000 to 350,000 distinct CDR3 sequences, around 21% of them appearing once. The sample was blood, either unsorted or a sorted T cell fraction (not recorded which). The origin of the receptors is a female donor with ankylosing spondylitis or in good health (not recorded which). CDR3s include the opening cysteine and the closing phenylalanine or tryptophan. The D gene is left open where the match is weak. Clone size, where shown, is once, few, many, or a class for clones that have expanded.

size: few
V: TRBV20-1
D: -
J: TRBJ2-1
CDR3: CSARDTGGGMYNEQFF
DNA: TGCAGTGCTAGAGATACAGGGGGAGGGATGTACAATGAGCAGTTCTTC

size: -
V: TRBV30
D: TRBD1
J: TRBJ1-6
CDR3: CAWSVTQGGSPLHF
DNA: TGTGCCTGGAGTGTAACCCAGGGGGGTTCACCCCTCCACTTT

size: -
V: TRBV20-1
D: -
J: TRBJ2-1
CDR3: CSACPSGDPNSYNEQFF
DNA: TGCAGTGCTTGCCCTTCAGGGGATCCGAACTCCTACAATGAGCAGTTCTTC

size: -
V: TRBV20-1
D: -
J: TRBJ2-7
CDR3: CSARDAGASRLGQYF
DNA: TGCAGTGCTAGAGATGCGGGGGCTTCCCGTCTCGGGCAGTACTTC

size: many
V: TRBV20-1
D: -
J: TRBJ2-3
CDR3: CSAPLVGTDTQYF
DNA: TGCAGTGCCCCACTCGTGGGCACAGATACGCAGTATTTT

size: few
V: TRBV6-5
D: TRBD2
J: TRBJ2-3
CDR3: CASSYSGRLAGVQDTQYF
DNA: TGTGCCAGCAGTTACTCCGGCCGACTAGCGGGAGTTCAAGATACGCAGTATTTT

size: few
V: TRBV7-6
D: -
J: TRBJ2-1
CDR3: CASSSRRASLSFF
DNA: TGTGCCAGCAGCTCCCGGAGGGCTAGCTTGTCGTTCTTC

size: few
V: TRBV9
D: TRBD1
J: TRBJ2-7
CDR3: CASSVQPTGADSYEQYF
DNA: TGTGCCAGCAGCGTACAACCTACAGGGGCGGACTCCTACGAGCAGTACTTC

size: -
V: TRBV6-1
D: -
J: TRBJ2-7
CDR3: CARRWCGSSETYEQYF
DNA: TGTGCCAGACGCTGGTGCGGATCTAGCGAGACCTACGAGCAGTACTTC

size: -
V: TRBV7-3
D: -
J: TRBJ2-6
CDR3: CASSLFGNSGANVLTF
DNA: TGTGCCAGCAGCTTATTTGGAAACTCTGGGGCCAACGTCCTGACTTTC

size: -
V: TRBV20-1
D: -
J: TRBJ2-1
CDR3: CCARRTLTVLKVNEQFF
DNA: TGCTGCGCTAGACGAACCCTGACAGTCCTAAAGGTGAATGAGCAGTTCTTC

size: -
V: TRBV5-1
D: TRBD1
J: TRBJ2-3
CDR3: CASSLPGTGVKDTQYF
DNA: TGCGCCAGCAGCTTGCCCGGGACAGGGGTAAAAGATACGCAGTATTTT

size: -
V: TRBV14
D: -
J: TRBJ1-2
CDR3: CASSQAGRAPQGYGYTF
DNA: TGTGCCAGCAGCCAAGCGGGAAGGGCCCCGCAGGGCTATGGCTACACCTTC

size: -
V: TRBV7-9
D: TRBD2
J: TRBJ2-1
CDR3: CASSLALAGNEQFF
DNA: TGTGCCAGCAGCTTAGCACTAGCGGGCAATGAGCAGTTCTTC

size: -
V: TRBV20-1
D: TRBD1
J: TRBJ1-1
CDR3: CSARHQGADTEAFF
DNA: TGCAGTGCGCGTCATCAGGGGGCAGACACTGAAGCTTTCTTT

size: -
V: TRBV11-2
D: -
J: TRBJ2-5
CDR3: CASSPPYETQYF
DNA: TGTGCCAGCAGCCCCCCTTACGAGACCCAGTACTTC

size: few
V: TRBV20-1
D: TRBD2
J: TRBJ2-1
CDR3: CSAPGTSGRSYNEQFF
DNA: TGCAGTGCTCCGGGGACTAGCGGACGTTCCTACAATGAGCAGTTCTTC

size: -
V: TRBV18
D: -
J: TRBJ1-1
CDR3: CASSVSGEGSTEAFF
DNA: TGTGCCAGCTCAGTGTCAGGGGAGGGTTCCACTGAAGCTTTCTTT

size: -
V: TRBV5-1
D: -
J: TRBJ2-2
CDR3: CASSLDGGDRTGELFF
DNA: TGCGCCAGCAGCTTGGATGGGGGTGATCGTACCGGGGAGCTGTTTTTT

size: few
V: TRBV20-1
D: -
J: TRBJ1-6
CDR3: CSARGVDSAIPLHF
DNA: TGCAGTGCTAGAGGGGTGGACAGCGCGATACCCCTCCACTTT

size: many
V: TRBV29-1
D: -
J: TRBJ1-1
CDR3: CSAYNTEAFF
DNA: TGCAGCGCCTACAACACTGAAGCTTTCTTT

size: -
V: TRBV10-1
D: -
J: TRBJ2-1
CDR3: CASSVPPTGRVSYNEQFF
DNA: TGCGCCAGCAGTGTCCCTCCGACAGGGAGGGTGTCCTACAATGAGCAGTTCTTC

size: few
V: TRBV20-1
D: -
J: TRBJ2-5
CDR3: CSARVVWAQEGSETQYF
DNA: TGCAGTGCTAGAGTGGTGTGGGCACAGGAGGGTAGCGAGACCCAGTACTTC

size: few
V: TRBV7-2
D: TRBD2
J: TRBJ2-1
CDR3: CASSRGGASYNEQFF
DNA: TGTGCCAGCAGTCGCGGGGGGGCCTCCTACAATGAGCAGTTCTTC

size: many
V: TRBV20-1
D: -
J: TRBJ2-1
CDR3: CSAQKDNYNEQFF
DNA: TGCAGTGCTCAAAAGGACAACTACAATGAGCAGTTCTTC

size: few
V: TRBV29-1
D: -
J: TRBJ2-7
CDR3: CSAREGTGIRAEQYF
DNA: TGCAGCGCTCGGGAGGGGACAGGGATTAGAGCCGAGCAGTACTTC

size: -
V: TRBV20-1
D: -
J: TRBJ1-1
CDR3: CSARAGRGAFF
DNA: TGCAGTGCTAGGGCGGGACGTGGAGCTTTCTTT

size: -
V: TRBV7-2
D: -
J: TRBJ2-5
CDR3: CASSLTSYQETQYF
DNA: TGTGCCAGCAGTCTCACTAGCTACCAAGAGACCCAGTACTTC

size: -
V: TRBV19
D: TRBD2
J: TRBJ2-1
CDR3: CASKKTSDSNEQFF
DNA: TGTGCCAGTAAGAAGACTAGCGACTCCAATGAGCAGTTCTTC

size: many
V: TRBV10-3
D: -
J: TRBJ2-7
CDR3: CAITPGGYPYEQYF
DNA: TGTGCCATCACTCCCGGAGGATACCCATACGAGCAGTACTTC

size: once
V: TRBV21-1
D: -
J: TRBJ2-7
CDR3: CANPVPQIYYEQYF
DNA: TGTGCCAACCCTGTGCCACAAATCTACTACGAGCAGTACTTC

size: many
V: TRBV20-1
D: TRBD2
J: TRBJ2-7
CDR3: CSASGEGSSYEQYF
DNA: TGCAGTGCCTCCGGGGAGGGATCTTCCTACGAGCAGTACTTC

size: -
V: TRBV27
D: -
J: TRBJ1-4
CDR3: CASSLSIGGVGEKLFF
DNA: TGTGCCAGCAGTTTATCGATAGGTGGGGTTGGAGAAAAACTGTTTTTT

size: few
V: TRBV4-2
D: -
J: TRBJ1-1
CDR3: CASSQEYNTEAFF
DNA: TGTGCCAGCAGCCAAGAATATAACACTGAAGCTTTCTTT

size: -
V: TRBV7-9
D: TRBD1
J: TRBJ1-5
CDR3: CASSQTGEVNQPQHF
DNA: TGTGCCAGCAGCCAGACAGGGGAAGTCAATCAGCCCCAGCATTTT

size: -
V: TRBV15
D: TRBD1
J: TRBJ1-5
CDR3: CATSGGDRNQPQHF
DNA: TGTGCCACCAGCGGAGGGGACAGGAATCAGCCCCAGCATTTT

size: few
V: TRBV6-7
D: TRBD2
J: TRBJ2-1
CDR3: CASSRRLAGLNGEQFF
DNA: TGTGCCAGCAGCCGAAGACTAGCGGGCCTTAACGGGGAGCAGTTCTTC

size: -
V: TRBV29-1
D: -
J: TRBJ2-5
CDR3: CSVAQEETQYF
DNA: TGCAGCGTTGCACAGGAGGAGACCCAGTACTTC

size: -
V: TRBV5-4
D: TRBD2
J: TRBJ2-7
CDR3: CASSFSGPSGRYRSYEQYF
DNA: TGTGCCAGCAGCTTTTCCGGGCCTAGCGGGAGATATAGGTCCTACGAGCAGTACTTC

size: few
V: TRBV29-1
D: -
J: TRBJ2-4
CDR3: CSGGDAKNIQYF
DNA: TGCAGCGGAGGGGACGCCAAAAACATTCAGTACTTC

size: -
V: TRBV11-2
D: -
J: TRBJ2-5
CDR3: CASSNLGSKKETQYF
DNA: TGTGCCAGCAGTAATCTGGGGAGTAAGAAAGAGACCCAGTACTTC

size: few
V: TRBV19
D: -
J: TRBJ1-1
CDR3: CASSILGAEAFF
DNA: TGTGCCAGTAGTATTCTGGGGGCTGAAGCTTTCTTT

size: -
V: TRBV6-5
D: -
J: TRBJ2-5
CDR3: CASSYSRQNQETQYF
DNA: TGTGCCAGCAGTTACTCACGACAGAACCAAGAGACCCAGTACTTC

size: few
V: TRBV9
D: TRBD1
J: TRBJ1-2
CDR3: CASSGGRGANYGYTF
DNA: TGTGCCAGCAGCGGCGGCAGGGGGGCTAACTATGGCTACACCTTC

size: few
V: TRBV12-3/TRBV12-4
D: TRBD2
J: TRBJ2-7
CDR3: CASRPGRGTYEQYF
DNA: TGTGCCAGCAGACCCGGGAGGGGAACCTACGAGCAGTACTTC

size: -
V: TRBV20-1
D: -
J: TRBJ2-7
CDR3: CSASARERQHSYEQYF
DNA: TGCAGTGCTAGCGCTCGGGAGCGGCAACACTCCTACGAGCAGTACTTC

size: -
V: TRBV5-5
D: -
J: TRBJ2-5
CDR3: CASHGLGETQYF
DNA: TGTGCCAGCCACGGCCTAGGGGAGACCCAGTACTTC

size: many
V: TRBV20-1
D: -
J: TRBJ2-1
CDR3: CSASRGHPSYNEQFF
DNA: TGCAGTGCTAGTCGGGGACATCCTTCCTACAATGAGCAGTTCTTC

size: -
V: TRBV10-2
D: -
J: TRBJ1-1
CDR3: CASSEVGAEAFF
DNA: TGCGCCAGCAGTGAGGTCGGGGCTGAAGCTTTCTTT

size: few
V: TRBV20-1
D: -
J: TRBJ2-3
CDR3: CSASRRRSTDTQYF
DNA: TGCAGTGCTAGTCGGCGGAGGAGCACAGATACGCAGTATTTT

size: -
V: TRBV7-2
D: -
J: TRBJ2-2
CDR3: CASSRSSGRGGELFF
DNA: TGTGCCAGCAGTCGCAGTTCAGGGAGAGGCGGGGAGCTGTTTTTT

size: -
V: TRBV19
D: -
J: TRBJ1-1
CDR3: CASSRGTASGAFF
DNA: TGTGCCAGTAGTAGAGGGACGGCCTCAGGAGCTTTCTTT

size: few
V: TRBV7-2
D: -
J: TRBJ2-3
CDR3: CASSFRGLRVTDTQYF
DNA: TGTGCCAGCAGCTTCCGGGGCCTGCGGGTGACAGATACGCAGTATTTT

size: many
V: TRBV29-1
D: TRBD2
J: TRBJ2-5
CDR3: CSVGGGASEETQYF
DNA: TGCAGCGTTGGGGGAGGGGCAAGCGAAGAGACCCAGTACTTC